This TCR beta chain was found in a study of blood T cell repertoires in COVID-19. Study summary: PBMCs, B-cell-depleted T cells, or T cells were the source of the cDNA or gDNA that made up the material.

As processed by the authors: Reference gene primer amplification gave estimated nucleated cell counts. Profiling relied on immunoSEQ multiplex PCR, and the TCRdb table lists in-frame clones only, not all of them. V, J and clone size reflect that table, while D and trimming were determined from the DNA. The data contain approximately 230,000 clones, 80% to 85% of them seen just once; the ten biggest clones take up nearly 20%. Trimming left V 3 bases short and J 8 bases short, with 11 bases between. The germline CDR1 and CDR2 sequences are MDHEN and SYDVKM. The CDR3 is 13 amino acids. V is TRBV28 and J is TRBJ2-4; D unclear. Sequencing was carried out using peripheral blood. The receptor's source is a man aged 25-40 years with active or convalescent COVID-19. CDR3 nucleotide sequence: TGTGCCAGCAGTTTCCCTAGTTGGGACATTCAGTACTTC. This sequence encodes CASSFPSWDIQYF.